This T cell receptor beta chain was documented in a study of regulatory T cells in long-lasting Graves disease. Study observations and caveats: Patients with persistent Graves' had lower TCR diversity than newly diagnosed patients.

Arm-PCR with iRepertoire HTBI primers amplified the CDR3 regions for these TCR beta libraries. A single record per CDR3 protein comes from TCRdb applying MiXCR to the multiplex PCR reads. Here the sample spans 550,000 or so distinct CDR3 sequences, around 11% being singletons. Germline V CDR1 and CDR2: LNHDA, SQIVND (reference sequence). The CDR3 extends over 18 amino acids. The V gene end was trimmed by 5 bases and the J gene end by 2 bases; junction bases not matched to a gene: 15. As to time point: newly diagnosed GD, antithyroid drugs for less than 3 months. Making the TCR library involved RNA that had been extracted from PBMCs. Recruitment took place at an endocrinology department in Xi'an, China. In its sample, this clonotype was seen many times. What it binds is not known. The sample was also reused in another study, on T cells in Graves' hyperthyroidism and ophthalmopathy. That work states: These patients, aged 18 to 65, had recently diagnosed hyperthyroidism lasting under 2 months.

Specimen: peripheral blood mononuclear cells (PBMCs), collected at new diagnosis, from a patient treated with antithyroid drugs. This TCR was recovered from a woman in her twenties or thirties with Graves disease. The chain uses TRBV19 and TRBJ2-3; 8 bases fit TRBD1. This chain's CDR3 is CASSPRPGQEGLTDTQYF. CDR3 sequence (DNA): TGTGCCAGTAGTCCCAGACCGGGACAGGAAGGGCTCACAGATACGCAGTATTTT. The full variable domain, its missing parts supplied by reference TRBV19 and TRBJ2-3, is DGGITQSPKYLFRKEGQNVTLSCEQNLNHDAMYWYRQDPGQGLRLIYYSQIVNDFQKGDIAEGYSVSREKKESFPLTVTSAQKNPTAFYLCASSPRPGQEGLTDTQYFGPGTRLTVL.